Listed below are T cell receptor beta chains from one sample, sequenced in a study of PD-1 blockade in classical Hodgkin lymphoma. The table came from immunoSEQ multiplex PCR; TCRdb's copy has only in-frame clones and leaves some out. Found here are over 10,000 clones, more than 85% of them singletons; the top ten hold roughly a tenth. Sequencing used peripheral blood mononuclear cells (PBMCs), obtained at baseline. The receptors here all came from a human donor with classical Hodgkin lymphoma. CDR3s include the opening cysteine and the closing phenylalanine or tryptophan. The order of the fields is CDR3 length, clone size, V gene, D gene, CDR3 protein. A D gene is named only where the DNA matches it firmly. Rows give clone size only sometimes, using once, few, many, or a class for an expanded clone.

13,.,TRBV13,TRBD1,CASHRGQLDGYTF
18,.,TRBV7-9,TRBD2,CASSQTLGLAGVPYEQYF
13,once,TRBV19,.,CASSGGTTFEQYF
14,.,TRBV29-1,TRBD1,CSGGTGASYNEQFF
14,.,TRBV7-9,TRBD1,CASSLEQGYTEAFF
15,.,TRBV7-2,TRBD1,CASSPGQGFNQPQHF
14,.,TRBV6-6,TRBD2,CASSRTSGQGTQYF
15,.,TRBV5-1,.,CASSLGAGWGTEAFF
12,.,TRBV6-5,.,CASSSVGEKLFF
15,.,TRBV6-1,TRBD1,CASSIRQGGLETQYF
15,.,TRBV11-2,.,CASRSFGTRTEKLFF
15,.,TRBV5-1,.,CASSLAATRNSEQFF
14,.,TRBV27,.,CASSTRGSSYEQYF
13,.,TRBV5-1,.,CASSLEGTDTQYF
13,.,TRBV30,.,CAWSLLLTGELFF
14,.,TRBV7-9,.,CASSLAGGSYEQYF
16,.,TRBV5-4,TRBD1,CASSLWTGGLRKTQYF
14,few,TRBV29-1,TRBD1,CSVRLSGQNYEQYF
16,.,TRBV4-1,.,CASSQDRTSLSYEQYF
18,.,TRBV19,.,CASTLLPGWQGETGELLF
16,once,TRBV5-1,TRBD1,CASSLATGQVTDTQYF
17,.,TRBV19,.,CASSIDHGRITNTEAFF
15,.,TRBV9,TRBD1,CASSAGTASTDTQYF
15,once,TRBV2,TRBD1,CASSEHGRGNEKLFF
11,.,TRBV5-6,.,CASSSGVEQYF
14,.,TRBV5-1,.,CASSLVGSTYEQYF
14,.,TRBV11-2,TRBD2,CASLGTSTWNEQFF
14,.,TRBV7-6,.,CASSSGDSNQPQHF
11,once,TRBV20-1,.,CSAAEGNTIYF
17,.,TRBV27,.,CASSSSLRGAGDETQYF
17,.,TRBV5-1,TRBD1,CASSLIPSQTGGTEAFF
16,.,TRBV7-9,.,CASSRRQAHAGTEAFF
15,.,TRBV6-5,TRBD1,CASSILQGFATEAFF
15,.,TRBV7-8,.,CASSLTVTTNEKLFF
13,.,TRBV30,.,CAWSTREGQPQHF
17,.,TRBV18,.,CASSPVPGHTRGNEQFF
13,.,TRBV27,.,CASSLAGNQPQHF
14,.,TRBV6-5,.,CASSYSKGSYGYTF
13,.,TRBV4-1,TRBD1,CASSHGQGYGYTF
14,.,TRBV15,.,CATSKREQGSEQYF
16,.,TRBV6-5,.,CASSYVDNNGNYGYTF
13,.,TRBV5-1,TRBD1,CASSSTGGYGYTF
16,.,TRBV7-2,.,CASSFTPQDTTYEQYF